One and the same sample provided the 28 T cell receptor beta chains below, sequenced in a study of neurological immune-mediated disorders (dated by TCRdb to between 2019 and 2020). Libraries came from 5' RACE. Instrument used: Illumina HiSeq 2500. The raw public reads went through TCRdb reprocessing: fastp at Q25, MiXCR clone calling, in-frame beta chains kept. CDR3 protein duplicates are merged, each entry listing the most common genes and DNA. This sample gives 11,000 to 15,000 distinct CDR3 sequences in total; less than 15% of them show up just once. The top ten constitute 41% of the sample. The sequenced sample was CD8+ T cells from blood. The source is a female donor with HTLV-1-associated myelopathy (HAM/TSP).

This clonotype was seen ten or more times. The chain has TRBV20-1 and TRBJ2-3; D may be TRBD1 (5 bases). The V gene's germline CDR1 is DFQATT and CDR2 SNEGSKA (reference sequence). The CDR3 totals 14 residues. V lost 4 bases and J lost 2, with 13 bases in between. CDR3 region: CSATRVGNTDTQYF. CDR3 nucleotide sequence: TGCAGTGCTACCAGGGTCGGTAACACAGATACGCAGTATTTT.

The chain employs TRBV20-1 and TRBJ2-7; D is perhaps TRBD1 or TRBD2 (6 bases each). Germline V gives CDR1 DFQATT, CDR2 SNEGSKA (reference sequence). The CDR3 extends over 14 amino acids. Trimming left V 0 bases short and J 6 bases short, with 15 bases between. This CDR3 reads CSARDAARGPEQYF. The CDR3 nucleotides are TGCAGTGCTAGAGATGCGGCCCGGGGGCCCGAGCAGTACTTC.

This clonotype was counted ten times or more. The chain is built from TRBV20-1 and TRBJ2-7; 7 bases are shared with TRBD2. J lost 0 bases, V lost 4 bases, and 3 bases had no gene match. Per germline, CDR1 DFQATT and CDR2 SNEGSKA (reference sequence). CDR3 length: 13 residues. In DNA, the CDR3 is TGCAGTGCTATAAGCGGGGCCTCCTACGAGCAGTACTTC. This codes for CSAISGASYEQYF.

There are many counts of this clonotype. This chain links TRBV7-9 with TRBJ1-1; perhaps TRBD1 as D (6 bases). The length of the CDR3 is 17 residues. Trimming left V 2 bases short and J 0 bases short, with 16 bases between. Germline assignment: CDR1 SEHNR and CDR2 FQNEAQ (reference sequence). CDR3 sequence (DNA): TGTGCCAGCAGCTTACATCCAGGGGCCGGATTGAACACTGAAGCTTTCTTT. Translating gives CASSLHPGAGLNTEAFF.

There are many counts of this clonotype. The CDR3, as DNA: TGTGCCAGCATTCATACTAGCGGGGGTTACAATGAGCAGTTCTTC. The encoded protein is CASIHTSGGYNEQFF. This chain links TRBV12-3 or TRBV12-4 with TRBJ2-1; 11 positions agree with TRBD2. The CDR3 is made up of 15 amino acids. V shed 7 bases and J 4 bases; nucleotides not matched to a gene: 6.

Here the CDR3 reads CASIGEGETQYF. In nucleotides, the CDR3 is TGTGCCAGCATAGGGGAGGGAGAGACCCAGTACTTC. The rearrangement links TRBV7-9 to TRBJ2-5; 7 positions agree with TRBD2. CDR3 length: 12 residues. With 7 bases clipped from V and 4 bases from J, the junction kept 3 bases outside the gene matches. Germline loops: CDR1 SEHNR, CDR2 FQNEAQ (reference sequence).

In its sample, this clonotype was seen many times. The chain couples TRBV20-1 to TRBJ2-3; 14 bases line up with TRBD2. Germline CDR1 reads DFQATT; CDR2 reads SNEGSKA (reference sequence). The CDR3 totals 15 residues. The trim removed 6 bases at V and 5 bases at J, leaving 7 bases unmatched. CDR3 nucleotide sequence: TGCAGTGCAGGAGGGACTAGCGGGGGAATAGATACGCAGTATTTT. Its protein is CSAGGTSGGIDTQYF.

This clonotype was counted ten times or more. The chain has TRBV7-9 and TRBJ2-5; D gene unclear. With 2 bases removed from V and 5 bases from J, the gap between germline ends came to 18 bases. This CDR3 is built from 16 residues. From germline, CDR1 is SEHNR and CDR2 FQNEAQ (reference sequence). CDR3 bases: TGTGCCAGCAGCTTAAACGTGGGCTTCAATAGGGAGACCCAGTACTTC. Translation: CASSLNVGFNRETQYF.

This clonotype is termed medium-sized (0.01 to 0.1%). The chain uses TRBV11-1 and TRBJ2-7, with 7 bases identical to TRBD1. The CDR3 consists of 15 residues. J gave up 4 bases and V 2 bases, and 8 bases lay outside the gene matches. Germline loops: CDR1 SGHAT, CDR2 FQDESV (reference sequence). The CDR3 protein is CASSLIPTGSYEQYF. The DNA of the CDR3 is TGTGCCAGCAGCTTAATCCCGACAGGGAGTTACGAGCAGTACTTC.

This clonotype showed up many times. The CDR3 region is CSASTGFGSYNSPLHF. The DNA for the CDR3 is TGCAGTGCTAGTACAGGGTTTGGCTCCTATAATTCACCCCTCCACTTT. This chain uses TRBV20-1 with TRBJ1-6, with D maybe TRBD1 (6 bases). The germline V gene has CDR1 DFQATT and CDR2 SNEGSKA (reference sequence). This CDR3 is 16 amino acids long. V gave up 3 bases and J gave up 0 bases, with 12 bases separating them.

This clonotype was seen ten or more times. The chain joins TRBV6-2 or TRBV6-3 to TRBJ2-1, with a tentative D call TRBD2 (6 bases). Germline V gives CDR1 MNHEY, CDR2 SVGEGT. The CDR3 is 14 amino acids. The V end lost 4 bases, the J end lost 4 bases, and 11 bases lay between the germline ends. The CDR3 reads CASSFSGLYNEQFF. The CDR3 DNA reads TGTGCCAGCAGTTTTAGCGGACTGTACAATGAGCAGTTCTTC.

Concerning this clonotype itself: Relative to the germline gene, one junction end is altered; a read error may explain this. The CDR3 loop reads CVSSQVRTSSYEQYF. CDR3 sequence (DNA): TGCGTCAGCAGCCAAGTACGGACTTCCTCCTACGAGCAGTACTTC. The rearrangement joins TRBV4-1 to TRBJ2-7; tentative D call: TRBD2 (5 bases). The CDR3 has 15 amino acids. CDR1 is MGHRA and CDR2 is YSYEKL in the germline V gene.

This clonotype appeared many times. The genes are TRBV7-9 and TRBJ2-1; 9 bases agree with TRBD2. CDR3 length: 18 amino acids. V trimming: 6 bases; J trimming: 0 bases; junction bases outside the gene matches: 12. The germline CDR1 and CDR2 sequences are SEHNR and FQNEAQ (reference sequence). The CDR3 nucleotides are TGTGCCAGCAGTTCCGGGACTAGCACCATCCACTCCTACAATGAGCAGTTCTTC. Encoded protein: CASSSGTSTIHSYNEQFF. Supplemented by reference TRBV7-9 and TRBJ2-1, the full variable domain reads DTGVSQNPRHKITKRGQNVTFRCDPISEHNRLYWYRQTLGQGPEFLTYFQNEAQLEKSRLLSDRFSAERPKGSFSTLEIQRTEQGDSAMYLCASSSGTSTIHSYNEQFFGPGTRLTVL.

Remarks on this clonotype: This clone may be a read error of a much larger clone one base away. CDR3 DNA: TGTGCCAGCAGCAAGATGACAGTCGAGCAGTACTTC. Its protein product is CASSKMTVEQYF. The genes are TRBV11-2 and TRBJ2-7; D may be TRBD1 (5 bases). With 5 bases removed from V and 6 bases from J, the gap between germline ends came to 11 bases. CDR1 SGHAT and CDR2 FQNNGV come from the germline V gene. The CDR3 contains 12 residues.

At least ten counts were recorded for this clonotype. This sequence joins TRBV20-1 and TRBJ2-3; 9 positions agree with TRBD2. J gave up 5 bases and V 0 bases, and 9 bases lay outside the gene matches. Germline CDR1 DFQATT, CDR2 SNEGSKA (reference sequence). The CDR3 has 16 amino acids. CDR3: CSARDLVAGVGDTQYF. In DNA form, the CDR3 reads TGCAGTGCTAGAGATCTTGTAGCGGGGGTGGGAGATACGCAGTATTTT.

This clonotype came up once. The CDR3 loop reads CSARDRDLAGPLLYEQYF. The CDR3 region has the DNA TGCAGTGCTAGAGATAGGGACTTAGCGGGACCCTTGCTCTACGAGCAGTACTTC. V and J are TRBV20-1 and TRBJ2-7; TRBD2 aligns across 8 bases. The CDR3 runs to 18 residues. CDR1 is DFQATT, CDR2 SNEGSKA, per germline (reference sequence). V lost 0 bases and J lost 3; bases outside the gene matches: 16.

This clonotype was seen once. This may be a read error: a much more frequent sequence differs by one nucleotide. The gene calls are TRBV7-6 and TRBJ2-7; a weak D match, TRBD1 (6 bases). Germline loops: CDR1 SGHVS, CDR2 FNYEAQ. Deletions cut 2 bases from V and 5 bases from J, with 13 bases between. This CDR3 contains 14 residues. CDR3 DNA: TGTGCCAGCAGCTTAACTCCAGGGGACAACGAGCAGTACTTC. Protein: CASSLTPGDNEQYF.

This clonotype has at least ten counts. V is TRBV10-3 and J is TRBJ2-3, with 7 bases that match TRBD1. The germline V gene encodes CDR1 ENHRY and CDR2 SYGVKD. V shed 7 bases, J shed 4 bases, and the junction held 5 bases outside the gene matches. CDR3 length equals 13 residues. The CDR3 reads CAIKGTDSDTQYF. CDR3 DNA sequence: TGTGCCATCAAGGGGACAGACTCAGATACGCAGTATTTT.

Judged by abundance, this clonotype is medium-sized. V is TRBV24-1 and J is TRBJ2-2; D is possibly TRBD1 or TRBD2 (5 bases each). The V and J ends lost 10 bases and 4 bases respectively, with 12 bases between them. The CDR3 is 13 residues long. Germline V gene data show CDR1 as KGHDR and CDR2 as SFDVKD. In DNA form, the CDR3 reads TGTGCCACGGGGGACGGAGCCACCGGGGAGCTGTTTTTT. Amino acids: CATGDGATGELFF.

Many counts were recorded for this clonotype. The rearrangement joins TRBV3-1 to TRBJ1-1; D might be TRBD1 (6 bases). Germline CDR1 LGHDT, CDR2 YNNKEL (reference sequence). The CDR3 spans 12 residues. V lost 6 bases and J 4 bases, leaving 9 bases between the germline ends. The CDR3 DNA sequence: TGTGCCAGCAGTTACAGGGCCACTGAAGCTTTCTTT. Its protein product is CASSYRATEAFF.

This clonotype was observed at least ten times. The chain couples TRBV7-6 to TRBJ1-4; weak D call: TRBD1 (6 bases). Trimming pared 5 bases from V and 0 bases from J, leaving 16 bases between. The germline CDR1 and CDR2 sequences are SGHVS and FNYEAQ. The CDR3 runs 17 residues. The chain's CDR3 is CASSPAGQGSTNEKLFF. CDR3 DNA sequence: TGTGCCAGCAGCCCCGCAGGGCAGGGGTCAACTAATGAAAAACTGTTTTTT.

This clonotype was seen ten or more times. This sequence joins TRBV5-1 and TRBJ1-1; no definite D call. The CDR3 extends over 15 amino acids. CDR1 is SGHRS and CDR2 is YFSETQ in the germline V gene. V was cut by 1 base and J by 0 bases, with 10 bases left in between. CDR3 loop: CASSLWSAMNTEAFF. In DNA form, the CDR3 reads TGCGCCAGCAGCTTGTGGTCAGCCATGAACACTGAAGCTTTCTTT.

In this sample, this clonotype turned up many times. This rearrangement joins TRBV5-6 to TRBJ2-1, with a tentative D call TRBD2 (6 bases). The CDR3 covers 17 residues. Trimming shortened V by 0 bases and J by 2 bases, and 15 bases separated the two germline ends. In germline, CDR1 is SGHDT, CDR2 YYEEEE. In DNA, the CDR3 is TGTGCCAGCAGCTTGGAAGTCTGGGGGGATGCCTACAATGAGCAGTTCTTC. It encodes CASSLEVWGDAYNEQFF. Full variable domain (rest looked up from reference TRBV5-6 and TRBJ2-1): DAGVTQSPTHLIKTRGQQVTLRCSPKSGHDTVSWYQQALGQGPQFIFQYYEEEERQRGNFPDRFSGHQFPNYSSELNVNALLLGDSALYLCASSLEVWGDAYNEQFFGPGTRLTVL.

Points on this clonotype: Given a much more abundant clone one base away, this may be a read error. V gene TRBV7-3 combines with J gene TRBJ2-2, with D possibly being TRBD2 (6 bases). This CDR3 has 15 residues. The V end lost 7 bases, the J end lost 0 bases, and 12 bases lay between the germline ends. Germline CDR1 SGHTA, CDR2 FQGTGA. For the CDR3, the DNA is TGTGCCAGCACCTACGGAGGGACGAACACCGGGGAGCTGTTTTTT. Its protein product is CASTYGGTNTGELFF.

The CDR3 DNA sequence: TGTGCCAGCAGCCAAGATTGGCTTAGCGGGCTTTACAATGAGCAGTTCTTC. It encodes CASSQDWLSGLYNEQFF. The chain combines TRBV14 with TRBJ2-1, with 7 nucleotides matching TRBD2. The CDR3 totals 17 residues. J gave up 4 bases and V 0 bases, and 9 bases lay outside the gene matches. Germline CDR1 and CDR2: SGHDN and FVKESK.

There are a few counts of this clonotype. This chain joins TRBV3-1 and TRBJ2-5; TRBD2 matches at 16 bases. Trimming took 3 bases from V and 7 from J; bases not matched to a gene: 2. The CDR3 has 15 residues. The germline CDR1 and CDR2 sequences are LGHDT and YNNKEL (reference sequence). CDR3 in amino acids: CASSQGTSGGATQYF. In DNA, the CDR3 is TGTGCCAGCAGCCAGGGGACTAGCGGGGGGGCGACCCAGTACTTC.

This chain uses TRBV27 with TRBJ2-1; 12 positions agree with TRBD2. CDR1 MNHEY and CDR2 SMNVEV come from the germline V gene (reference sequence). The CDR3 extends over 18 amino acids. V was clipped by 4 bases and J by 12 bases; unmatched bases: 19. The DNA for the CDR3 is TGTGCCAGCAGTTCATTCTCTAGCGGGGGGGGCTTCACAGATACGCAGTTCTTC. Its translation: CASSSFSSGGGFTDTQFF.

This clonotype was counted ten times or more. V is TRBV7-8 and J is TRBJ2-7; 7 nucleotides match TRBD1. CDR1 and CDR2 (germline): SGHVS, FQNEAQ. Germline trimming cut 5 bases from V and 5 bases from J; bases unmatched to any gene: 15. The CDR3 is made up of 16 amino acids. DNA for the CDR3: TGTGCCAGCAGCCCAAGTCCCCCCCCGGGGACAGACGAGCAGTACTTC. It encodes CASSPSPPPGTDEQYF. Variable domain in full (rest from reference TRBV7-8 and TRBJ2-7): GAGVSQSPRYKVAKRGQDVALRCDPISGHVSLFWYQQALGQGPEFLTYFQNEAQLDKSGLPSDRFFAERPEGSVSTLKIQRTQQEDSAVYLCASSPSPPPGTDEQYFGPGTRLTVT.